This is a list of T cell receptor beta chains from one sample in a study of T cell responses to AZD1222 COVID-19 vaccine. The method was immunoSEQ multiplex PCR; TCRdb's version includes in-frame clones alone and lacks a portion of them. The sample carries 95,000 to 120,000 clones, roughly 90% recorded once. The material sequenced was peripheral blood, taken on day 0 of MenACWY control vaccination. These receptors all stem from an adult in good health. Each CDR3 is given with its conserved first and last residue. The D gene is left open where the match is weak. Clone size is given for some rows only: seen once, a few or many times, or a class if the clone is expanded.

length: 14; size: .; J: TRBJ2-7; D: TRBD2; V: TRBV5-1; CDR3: CASSDSGGPYEQYF; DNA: TGCGCCAGCAGCGATAGCGGGGGGCCCTACGAGCAGTACTTC
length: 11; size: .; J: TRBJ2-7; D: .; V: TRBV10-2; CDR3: CASMVTHEQYF; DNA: TGCGCCAGCATGGTTACGCACGAGCAGTACTTC
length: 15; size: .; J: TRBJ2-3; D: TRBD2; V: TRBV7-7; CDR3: CASSLGTSGTDTQYF; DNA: TGTGCTAGCAGCTTAGGGACTAGCGGCACAGATACGCAGTATTTT
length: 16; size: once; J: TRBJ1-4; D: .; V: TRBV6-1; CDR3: CASSAAQGREDEKLFF; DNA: TGTGCCAGCAGTGCAGCCCAGGGCCGCGAGGATGAAAAACTGTTTTTT
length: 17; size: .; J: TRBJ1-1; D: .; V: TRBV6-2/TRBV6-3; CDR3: CASSSYVPAVGNTEAFF; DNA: TGTGCCAGCAGTTCTTATGTCCCCGCCGTGGGGAACACTGAAGCTTTCTTT
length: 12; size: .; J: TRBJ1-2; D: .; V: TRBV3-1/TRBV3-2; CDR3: CASSNGGIGYTF; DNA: TGTGCCAGCAGCAACGGAGGGATCGGCTACACCTTC
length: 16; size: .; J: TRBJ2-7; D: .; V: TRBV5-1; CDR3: CASSFGGRAVGYEQYF; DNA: TGCGCCAGCAGCTTCGGGGGACGGGCCGTAGGATACGAGCAGTACTTC
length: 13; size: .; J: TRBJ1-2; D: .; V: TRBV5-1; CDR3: CASSPTDNYGYTF; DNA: TGCGCCAGCAGCCCGACAGATAACTATGGCTACACCTTC
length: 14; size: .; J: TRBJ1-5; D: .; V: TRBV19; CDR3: CATPADNGDQPQHF; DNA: TGTGCCACCCCCGCGGACAATGGGGATCAGCCCCAGCATTTT
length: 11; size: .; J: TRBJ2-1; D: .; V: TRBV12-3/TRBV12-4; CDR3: CASSLESPTFF; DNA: TGTGCCAGCAGTTTGGAGAGCCCCACGTTCTTC
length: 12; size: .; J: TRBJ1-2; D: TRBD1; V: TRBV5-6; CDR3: CASSYRGAGYTF; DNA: TGTGCCAGCAGCTACAGGGGAGCTGGCTACACCTTC